These 25 T cell receptor beta chains came from one sample sequenced in a study of cytomegalovirus exposure and HLA in healthy donors. The table came from immunoSEQ multiplex PCR; TCRdb's copy has only in-frame clones and leaves some out. Of roughly 200,000 clones listed, 81% were seen once; the top ten hold about 1.2%. The sequenced sample was PBMCs. Receptor source: a woman in her thirties in good health and CMV-seronegative.

The gene calls are TRBV18 and TRBJ1-1; D gene uncertain. In germline, CDR1 is KGHSH, CDR2 LQKENI. V was trimmed by 1 base and J by 7 bases, leaving 16 bases between them. The CDR3 has 15 residues. CDR3 in DNA: TGTGCCAGCTCACCACAAGAGTCCGCGATCGGTGAAGCTTTCTTT. This translates into CASSPQESAIGEAFF.

This clone was recorded a few times. The chain couples TRBV18 to TRBJ2-2; TRBD1 is a possible D gene (5 bases). This CDR3 is built from 13 residues. CDR1 KGHSH and CDR2 LQKENI come from the germline V gene. The V gene lost 3 bases and the J gene lost 4 bases, with 6 bases spanning the gap. CDR3 coding DNA: TGTGCCAGCTCACCGGACATCACCGGGGAGCTGTTTTTT. Translating it yields CASSPDITGELFF.

The chain uses TRBV2 and TRBJ2-5; maybe TRBD1 (6 bases). CDR3 length: 13 residues. V was pared by 7 bases and J by 4 bases, with 13 bases between. Germline V gene data show CDR1 as SNHLY and CDR2 as FYNNEI. The CDR3 loop is CASNRVGRETQYF. The CDR3 DNA follows: TGTGCCAGCAACAGGGTGGGTAGAGAGACCCAGTACTTC.

The chain couples TRBV7-9 to TRBJ1-1; the D is unclear. V lost 1 base to trimming and J lost 1 base, with 10 bases between them. Germline CDR1 is SEHNR and CDR2 is FQNEAQ (reference sequence). The CDR3 is 15 amino acids. CDR3 sequence (DNA): TGTGCCAGCAGCTTAGGGATCGGGTGGAACACTGAAGCTTTCTTT. Protein: CASSLGIGWNTEAFF.

This clone was detected only a few times. This chain uses TRBV5-1 with TRBJ2-5; 7 positions agree with TRBD1. V lost 2 bases, J lost 3 bases, and 4 bases stayed unmatched. From germline, CDR1 is SGHRS and CDR2 YFSETQ. The CDR3 consists of 14 residues. The CDR3: CASSLGTEEETQYF. The DNA of the CDR3 is TGCGCCAGCAGCTTAGGGACAGAGGAAGAGACCCAGTACTTC.

The chain has TRBV7-2 and TRBJ2-1; D remains unclear. This CDR3 has 13 residues. Deletions cut 4 bases from V and 1 base from J, with 5 bases between. The germline CDR1 and CDR2 sequences are SGHTA and FQGNSA. CDR3 amino acids: CASSSGSYNEQFF. The CDR3 nucleotides are TGTGCCAGCAGCTCCGGTTCCTACAATGAGCAGTTCTTC.

This clone was recorded a few times. The V gene is TRBV4-1, the J gene TRBJ2-7; 7 bases match TRBD1. CDR3 length: 12 residues. Germline V gene lookup returns CDR1 MGHRA and CDR2 YSYEKL. The V and J ends lost 5 bases and 5 bases, in that order; junction bases with no gene match: 3. CDR3 DNA: TGCGCCAGCAGCTGGGACAGTAACGAGCAGTACTTC. Amino acids: CASSWDSNEQYF.

The V gene is TRBV4-1, the J gene TRBJ1-4, with a weak D call TRBD1 (5 bases). Germline CDR1 is MGHRA and CDR2 is YSYEKL. Trimming removed 4 bases from V and 2 bases from J, with 14 bases in between. The CDR3 is 16 amino acids. The CDR3 region has the DNA TGCGCCAGCAGCCCTACCATTCCAGGGACTAATGAAAAACTGTTTTTT. It specifies CASSPTIPGTNEKLFF.

The V call is TRBV27, the J call TRBJ2-6; TRBD1 matches 9 bases. The CDR3 totals 17 residues. V trimming: 6 bases; J trimming: 4 bases; junction bases outside the gene matches: 10. The germline V gene encodes CDR1 MNHEY and CDR2 SMNVEV (reference sequence). CDR3 residues: CASSRAQGALGANVLTF. As DNA, the CDR3 is TGTGCCAGCAGCCGTGCACAGGGGGCGCTGGGGGCCAACGTCCTGACTTTC. Drawing the rest from reference TRBV27 and TRBJ2-6, the complete variable domain is EAQVTQNPRYLITVTGKKLTVTCSQNMNHEYMSWYRQDPGLGLRQIYYSMNVEVTDKGDVPEGYKVSRKEKRNFPLILESPSPNQTSLYFCASSRAQGALGANVLTFGAGSRLTVL.

This clone has just a few counts. Other nucleotide sequences in the sample specify the same CDR3. This sequence joins TRBV30 and TRBJ1-1, with D perhaps TRBD1 (6 bases). Germline lookup yields CDR1 GTSNPN and CDR2 SVGIG (reference sequence). V gave up 2 bases and J gave up 1 base, with 8 bases separating them. This CDR3 region has 13 residues. CDR3 region: CAWSRQENTEAFF. DNA of the CDR3: TGTGCCTGGAGTAGACAGGAGAACACTGAAGCTTTCTTT.

This chain joins TRBV30 and TRBJ2-3; possible D gene TRBD1, 6 bases. The V end was cut by 5 bases, the J end by 3 bases, with 12 bases between. The CDR3 spans 13 residues. Germline V CDR1 and CDR2: GTSNPN, SVGIG (reference sequence). The DNA of the CDR3 is TGTGCCTGGGTGACAGGCATTACAGATACGCAGTATTTT. This codes for CAWVTGITDTQYF. Full variable domain (rest looked up from reference TRBV30 and TRBJ2-3): SQTIHQWPATLVQPVGSPLSLECTVEGTSNPNLYWYRQAAGRGLQLLFYSVGIGQISSEVPQNLSASRPQDRQFILSSKKLLLSDSGFYLCAWVTGITDTQYFGPGTRLTVL.

This chain links TRBV6-1 with TRBJ2-4; D is perhaps TRBD2 (6 bases). Germline CDR1 reads MNHNS; CDR2 reads SASEGT. Between the trimmed V and J ends, which lost 3 bases and 7 bases, there was a span of 16 bases. There are 15 residues in the CDR3. In nucleotides, the CDR3 is TGTGCCAGCAGTGAGACCCAGGGACTCGGGAACATTCAGTACTTC. Amino acid sequence: CASSETQGLGNIQYF.

V and J are TRBV19 and TRBJ2-3; 8 nucleotides line up with TRBD1. CDR1 is LNHDA and CDR2 is SQIVND in the germline V gene (reference sequence). V was clipped by 6 bases and J by 6 bases; unmatched bases: 8. CDR3 length: 14 residues. This chain's CDR3 is CASSRTGSMDTQYF. Here the CDR3 DNA reads TGTGCCAGTAGCCGGACAGGGAGCATGGATACGCAGTATTTT.

The V and J genes are TRBV4-1 and TRBJ2-2; perhaps TRBD2 as D (6 bases). Germline loops: CDR1 MGHRA, CDR2 YSYEKL. The CDR3 spans 16 residues. V lost 4 bases and J 4 bases, leaving 16 bases between the germline ends. The chain's CDR3 is CASSLRAQGGTGELFF. In DNA, the CDR3 is TGCGCCAGCAGCCTCAGGGCGCAGGGAGGCACCGGGGAGCTGTTTTTT.

This chain links TRBV7-3 with TRBJ2-1; D remains unclear. This CDR3 has 15 amino acids. Germline-derived CDR1 and CDR2 are SGHTA and FQGTGA. V shed 2 bases and J shed 0 bases, with 8 bases lying between them. The CDR3 region is CASSLHSSSYNEQFF. The CDR3 DNA reads as TGTGCCAGCAGCTTACACAGCAGCTCCTACAATGAGCAGTTCTTC.

The chain has TRBV5-8 and TRBJ2-3; 9 positions agree with TRBD1. In germline, CDR1 is SGHTS, CDR2 YDEGEE. V dropped 4 bases and J dropped 5; count of bases not matched to a gene: 14. There are 17 residues in the CDR3. The chain's CDR3 is CASSRRTGANTGDTQYF. The DNA for the CDR3 is TGTGCCAGCAGCAGAAGGACAGGGGCGAATACGGGAGATACGCAGTATTTT.

This chain uses TRBV19 with TRBJ2-1; 9 positions agree with TRBD2. The J segment lost 12 bases and the V segment lost 4 bases, leaving 10 bases of the junction unmatched. Germline V gene data show CDR1 as LNHDA and CDR2 as SQIVND (reference sequence). The CDR3 spans 14 residues. CDR3 loop: CASSRIGTSPWQFF. The DNA of the CDR3 is TGTGCCAGTAGTAGAATTGGGACTAGCCCTTGGCAGTTCTTC.

The chain couples TRBV30 to TRBJ2-2; D possibly corresponds to TRBD1 (6 bases). V was cut by 0 bases and J by 4 bases, with 9 bases left in between. The germline CDR1 and CDR2 sequences are GTSNPN and SVGIG (reference sequence). The CDR3 runs to 14 residues. The CDR3 loop reads CAWSVRGGTGELFF. CDR3 DNA sequence: TGTGCCTGGAGTGTGAGAGGGGGCACCGGGGAGCTGTTTTTT.

The chain employs TRBV11-2 and TRBJ2-1; 8 nucleotides agree with TRBD1. Germline values: CDR1 SGHAT, CDR2 FQNNGV. CDR3 size: 14 residues. The trim removed 1 base at V and 13 bases at J, leaving 9 bases unmatched. CDR3 nucleotide sequence: TGTGCCAGCAGCTTAGTCTCCGGGACAGGAATACAGTTCTTC. This gives the protein CASSLVSGTGIQFF. The variable domain in full, completed from reference TRBV11-2 and TRBJ2-1, reads EAGVAQSPRYKIIEKRQSVAFWCNPISGHATLYWYQQILGQGPKLLIQFQNNGVVDDSQLPKDRFSAERLKGVDSTLKIQPAKLEDSAVYLCASSLVSGTGIQFFGPGTRLTVL.

This clone was seen only once. This chain links TRBV6-5 with TRBJ2-7, with 7 bases aligning to TRBD1. The V gene's germline CDR1 is MNHEY and CDR2 SVGAGI. CDR3 length: 15 amino acids. Trimming took 4 bases from V and 6 from J; bases not matched to a gene: 12. In DNA, the CDR3 is TGTGCCAGCAGTTGGAAGGGGGCGGTAGTGTCCGAGCAGTACTTC. Translating it yields CASSWKGAVVSEQYF.

The V call is TRBV6-5, the J call TRBJ1-4; a possible D gene is TRBD1 (6 bases). Germline CDR1 is MNHEY and CDR2 is SVGAGI. The ends were cut back, 5 bases at V and 7 bases at J, with 14 bases in the middle. CDR3 length equals 14 residues. As DNA, the CDR3 is TGTGCCAGCAGTCAAACAGGGTTTTTTGAAAAACTGTTTTTT. Translation: CASSQTGFFEKLFF.

CDR3 protein: CASSSPLGVGNQPQHF. The CDR3 DNA reads TGTGCCAGCAGCTCCCCCTTAGGGGTGGGCAATCAGCCCCAGCATTTT. V usage is TRBV7-8 and J usage is TRBJ1-5; maybe TRBD1 (5 bases). The germline gives CDR1 SGHVS, CDR2 FQNEAQ. With 4 bases removed from V and 2 bases from J, the gap between germline ends came to 15 bases. The CDR3 covers 16 residues. Filled out from reference TRBV7-8 and TRBJ1-5, the complete variable domain reads GAGVSQSPRYKVAKRGQDVALRCDPISGHVSLFWYQQALGQGPEFLTYFQNEAQLDKSGLPSDRFFAERPEGSVSTLKIQRTQQEDSAVYLCASSSPLGVGNQPQHFGDGTRLSIL.

The chain carries TRBV10-1 and TRBJ1-2, with D possibly matching TRBD1 (6 bases). This CDR3 region has 14 residues. The V and J ends lost 4 bases and 2 bases respectively, with 11 bases between them. Germline CDR1 WNHNN, CDR2 SYGVQD (reference sequence). The CDR3 nucleotides are TGCGCCAGCAGTGCGGGGGGCAGCAACTATGGCTACACCTTC. This translates into CASSAGGSNYGYTF.

The chain joins TRBV6-5 to TRBJ2-7; D is perhaps TRBD1 (5 bases). CDR3 length: 15 amino acids. The V gene lost 6 bases and the J gene lost 7 bases, with 22 bases spanning the gap. Germline loops: CDR1 MNHEY, CDR2 SVGAGI. The CDR3 sequence is CASRDPRVPLSEQYF. In DNA form, the CDR3 reads TGTGCCAGCAGGGATCCCAGGGTGCCTTTATCGGAGCAGTACTTC.

Only a few counts were recorded for this clone. The rearrangement links TRBV4-1 to TRBJ1-5; D gene unclear. Trimming took off 1 base at V and 6 bases at J, with 19 bases between the two ends. Germline-derived CDR1 and CDR2 are MGHRA and YSYEKL. The CDR3 length is 17 residues. CDR3 DNA: TGCGCCAGCAGCCAAGGGGGAGTTCCTCTCCTCGGTCAGCCCCAGCATTTT. Protein sequence: CASSQGGVPLLGQPQHF.